This is a list of T cell receptor beta chains from one sample in a study of T cells in Graves' hyperthyroidism and ophthalmopathy. MiXCR, applied by TCRdb to the multiplex PCR reads, yields one record per CDR3 protein. The sample carries hundreds of thousands of distinct CDR3 sequences, 15% to 20% recorded once. Sequenced input: blood. The receptors originated from a woman aged 30 to 39 with Graves' hyperthyroidism. Both conserved end residues are part of each CDR3. The D gene is left open where the match is weak. For some rows the clone size is stated as once, few or many, or as a class when expanded; others skip it.

cdr3_nt | cdr3_aa | v_call | d_call | j_call | clone_size
TGTGCCATCAGTACGACAGGGAAGGAGACCCAGTACTTC | CAISTTGKETQYF | TRBV10-3 | TRBD1 | TRBJ2-5 | .
TGTGCCAGCAGCGTAGTTAGCGGGAGGGGTGTTGATGAGCAGTTCTTC | CASSVVSGRGVDEQFF | TRBV9 | TRBD2 | TRBJ2-1 | few
TGTGCCAGCAGTTTATATCCGATGGAGACCCAGTACTTC | CASSLYPMETQYF | TRBV28 | . | TRBJ2-5 | many
TGTGCCTGGGAAAACAGGAGAAAGGGGAACACTGAAGCTTTCTTT | CAWENRRKGNTEAFF | TRBV30 | . | TRBJ1-1 | many
TGTGCCAGCAGCCAAATCCGGTTCGGCTCCTACGAGCAGTACTTC | CASSQIRFGSYEQYF | TRBV3-1 | . | TRBJ2-7 | many
TGTGCCAGCTCAGATTCCGGGGGTAGGGTGAACTATGGCTACACCTTC | CASSDSGGRVNYGYTF | TRBV18 | . | TRBJ1-2 | .
TGTGCCAGCAGCGCCACAAGCACCGGGGAGCTGTTTTTT | CASSATSTGELFF | TRBV11-2 | . | TRBJ2-2 | .
TGCGCCAGCAGCTTCCCACTAGCGGGTAACGCCTACGAGCAGTACTTC | CASSFPLAGNAYEQYF | TRBV5-1 | TRBD2 | TRBJ2-7 | .
TGCAGTGCTAGAGATCTGACTATCTCCTACGAGCAGTACTTC | CSARDLTISYEQYF | TRBV20-1 | . | TRBJ2-7 | many
TGTGCCAGCAGCGTGCTAGCGGGCTCCTACAATGAGCAGTTCTTC | CASSVLAGSYNEQFF | TRBV7-9 | TRBD2 | TRBJ2-1 | many
TGCGCCAGCAGCTTGATTGGACAGGGTCAAGAGACCCAGTACTTC | CASSLIGQGQETQYF | TRBV5-1 | TRBD1 | TRBJ2-5 | few
TGTGCCAGCATAGACAGCCACTCCTCCCGGGCTTACAATGAGCAGTTCTTC | CASIDSHSSRAYNEQFF | TRBV12-3/TRBV12-4 | . | TRBJ2-1 | many
TGCGCCAGCAGCCAAGGGGTTTCCTACGAGCAGTACTTC | CASSQGVSYEQYF | TRBV4-3 | . | TRBJ2-7 | many
TGTGCCAGCAGCTTATCCGTAGCGGGAGGGTGGGAGACCCAGTACTTC | CASSLSVAGGWETQYF | TRBV7-2 | TRBD2 | TRBJ2-5 | many
TGTGCCAGCAGTGGGAGGTCGAGAAGCTCTGGGGCCAACGTCCTGACTTTC | CASSGRSRSSGANVLTF | TRBV2 | . | TRBJ2-6 | .
TGTGCCAGTAGTTCCGGGACAAACTTCGGGGAGCTGTTTTTT | CASSSGTNFGELFF | TRBV19 | . | TRBJ2-2 | .
TGTGCCAGCAGCAACCCCCGTCCAGCCGGCGGGGAGCTGTTTTTT | CASSNPRPAGGELFF | TRBV13 | . | TRBJ2-2 | few
TGTGCCAGCAGTTCGGGCGACAGGGGCGGCTACACCTTC | CASSSGDRGGYTF | TRBV28 | TRBD1 | TRBJ1-2 | many
TGTGCCAGCACCCCAGGGTTGCCCACTGAAGCTTTCTTT | CASTPGLPTEAFF | TRBV4-2 | . | TRBJ1-1 | .
TGTGCCAGCAGCTTAATGGGAGCCGGGGAGCTGTTTTTT | CASSLMGAGELFF | TRBV7-3 | . | TRBJ2-2 | many
TGTGCCAGCTCACATCGACAGCAGAACACCGGGGAGCTGTTTTTT | CASSHRQQNTGELFF | TRBV18 | . | TRBJ2-2 | .
TGTGCCAGCAGTGTCGGGACAGGGGGGATGAGAGAAAAACTGTTTTTT | CASSVGTGGMREKLFF | TRBV27 | TRBD1 | TRBJ1-4 | many
TGTGCCAGCAGTTTTCCCTCCACAGGGAATTATACCTACGAGCAGTACTTC | CASSFPSTGNYTYEQYF | TRBV28 | . | TRBJ2-7 | many
TGTGCCAGCAGCTTAGACGGGTGGGGACTAGCGGGAGATGGGGAGACCCAGTACTTC | CASSLDGWGLAGDGETQYF | TRBV7-2 | TRBD2 | TRBJ2-5 | .
TGTGCCTGGAGATTAGCGGGAGCCTACAATGAGCAGTTCTTC | CAWRLAGAYNEQFF | TRBV30 | TRBD2 | TRBJ2-1 | many
TGTGCCAGCAGTATCCAGGGGGACTCCAATGGCTACACCTTC | CASSIQGDSNGYTF | TRBV12-3/TRBV12-4 | TRBD1 | TRBJ1-2 | many
TGCAGCGTTGAAGGACCCGGGCGGGGGGCGGGCTACGAGCAGTACTTC | CSVEGPGRGAGYEQYF | TRBV29-1 | TRBD2 | TRBJ2-7 | few
TGTGCCAGCACCAAAGACAGAGCACCTAATGAGCAGTTCTTC | CASTKDRAPNEQFF | TRBV6-1 | . | TRBJ2-1 | .
TGCAGTGCTAGCGAGGGATGGGGGAGTGGCAATTCACCCCTCCACTTT | CSASEGWGSGNSPLHF | TRBV20-1 | . | TRBJ1-6 | .
TGTGCCAGTAGCGGGACTAGCGGGAGGGCCTATGAGCAGTTCTTC | CASSGTSGRAYEQFF | TRBV19 | TRBD2 | TRBJ2-1 | .
TGTGCCAGCAGTTTCACAGAAGCAGATACGCAGTATTTT | CASSFTEADTQYF | TRBV12-3/TRBV12-4 | . | TRBJ2-3 | many
TGTGCCACCAGTGATGCCGGGACAGCGTCCTCTGGAAACACCATATATTTT | CATSDAGTASSGNTIYF | TRBV24-1 | TRBD1 | TRBJ1-3 | .
TGTGCCAGCAGTTACCGAGGCGACTACGAGCAGTACTTC | CASSYRGDYEQYF | TRBV6-2/TRBV6-3 | . | TRBJ2-7 | few
TGTGCCAGCAGCTTAGCGTGGGAGACCCAGTACTTC | CASSLAWETQYF | TRBV11-1 | . | TRBJ2-5 | many
TGTGCCAGCAGCCAAGCCGGCAGGGGGCGACGCTCGAACTATGGCTACACCTTC | CASSQAGRGRRSNYGYTF | TRBV3-1 | TRBD1 | TRBJ1-2 | .
TGTGCCAGCAGTTACGACCGCTCTGGAAACACCATATATTTT | CASSYDRSGNTIYF | TRBV6-9 | . | TRBJ1-3 | .
TGTGCCAGCAGTTACACCGGGACAGGGAGGATAGGTGAAGCTTTCTTT | CASSYTGTGRIGEAFF | TRBV27 | TRBD1 | TRBJ1-1 | many
TGCAGTGCTAGAGATCTACGGGAGAGGGTTAACACCGGGGAGCTGTTTTTT | CSARDLRERVNTGELFF | TRBV20-1 | . | TRBJ2-2 | few
TGCAGCGCCGCCCCGGGAAGTCGTCCCTCCTACAATGAGCAGTTCTTC | CSAAPGSRPSYNEQFF | TRBV29-1 | . | TRBJ2-1 | many
TGTGCCAGCAGTTTATCGAGGGGACTCGAGCAGTACTTC | CASSLSRGLEQYF | TRBV27 | . | TRBJ2-7 | many
TGTGCCAGCAGCTCGTTACAGGGGGCGACCACTGAAGCTTTCTTT | CASSSLQGATTEAFF | TRBV11-2 | TRBD1 | TRBJ1-1 | many
TGTGCCAGCAGGGTCGAGGGAGGGCCTGTGGCCAATGAGCAGTTCTTC | CASRVEGGPVANEQFF | TRBV6-1 | TRBD2 | TRBJ2-1 | .
TGTGCTAGTGGTTTGGTTTCGGGACAGGGAAGTTACGAGCAGTACTTC | CASGLVSGQGSYEQYF | TRBV12-5 | TRBD1 | TRBJ2-7 | many
TGCGCCAGCAGCTTCCCTAGCGGGAAAGAGACCCAGTACTTC | CASSFPSGKETQYF | TRBV5-1 | TRBD2 | TRBJ2-5 | .
TGTGCCTGCCAAGGGGTCCCCGGCGGCGGGGAGCTGTTTTTT | CACQGVPGGGELFF | TRBV2 | . | TRBJ2-2 | many
TGTGCCAGTAGTTCAACTGACACCAATCAGCCCCAGCATTTT | CASSSTDTNQPQHF | TRBV19 | . | TRBJ1-5 | .
TGCGCCAGCAGCCAACCTCTAGCGGGGCCCTACAATGAGCAGTTCTTC | CASSQPLAGPYNEQFF | TRBV4-1 | TRBD2 | TRBJ2-1 | .
TGCGCCAGCAGCTTGGGACTAGCGGGAGGTCCAGATACGCAGTATTTT | CASSLGLAGGPDTQYF | TRBV5-1 | TRBD2 | TRBJ2-3 | many
TGTGCCATCAGTGCACTCCTCCGGGCGCCGGGCGGCCAACTTTCTGGAAACACCATATATTTT | CAISALLRAPGGQLSGNTIYF | TRBV10-3 | . | TRBJ1-3 | .
TGTGCCAGCAGTTACTCAACGGATGAGCAGTTCTTC | CASSYSTDEQFF | TRBV6-5 | . | TRBJ2-1 | .
TGCGCCAGCAGCCCCAACAACCGGGACAGGGGAGAAAAACTGTTTTTT | CASSPNNRDRGEKLFF | TRBV4-3 | TRBD1 | TRBJ1-4 | few
TGTGCCTGGAGTGATCCCCGGGTCTCTCAGCCCCAGCATTTT | CAWSDPRVSQPQHF | TRBV30 | . | TRBJ1-5 | many
TGTGCCAGCAGCTTGGGACCGCGCTACGAGCAGTACTTC | CASSLGPRYEQYF | TRBV7-3 | . | TRBJ2-7 | .
TGTGCCAGCAGCGTAGATAGCGGGAAGCGCGAGCAGTTCTTC | CASSVDSGKREQFF | TRBV9 | TRBD2 | TRBJ2-1 | many
TGTGCCACCCACCCCGAAGGCGGTAGCAATCAGCCCCAGCATTTT | CATHPEGGSNQPQHF | TRBV6-1 | . | TRBJ1-5 | few
TGCGCCAGCAGCGTCCGGACAGGGATGAGAGAGCAGTACTTC | CASSVRTGMREQYF | TRBV5-1 | TRBD1 | TRBJ2-7 | few
TGTGCCAGCATTCCAGCGGGGGAACTAGCGGGCCCCTCTGGGGCCAACGTCCTGACTTTC | CASIPAGELAGPSGANVLTF | TRBV28 | TRBD2 | TRBJ2-6 | few
TGCGCCAGCAGCTTGGGTCCGGGCTTCTCCTACGAGCAGTACTTC | CASSLGPGFSYEQYF | TRBV5-1 | . | TRBJ2-7 | many
TGTGCCAGCAGCCACGACAAGGCCGGCGGCTACACCTTC | CASSHDKAGGYTF | TRBV3-1 | . | TRBJ1-2 | .